These 23 T cell receptor beta chains share one sample of origin, sequenced in a study of Tregs in tolerant kidney transplant recipients. These receptors' targets are unknown. Assay used: immunoSEQ multiplex PCR; TCRdb lists only in-frame clones, some missing. The sample holds under 50,000 clones; roughly 95% are singletons and the top ten take 0.3% to 0.4%. The sequenced material came from Tregs from blood cultured with allogeneic cells. These receptors were taken from a human donor in good health.

This chain joins TRBV21-1 and TRBJ2-3. TRBV21-1 is deemed a pseudogene. CDR3 length: 18 amino acids. CDR3 nucleotides: TGTGCCAGCAGCAAAGATCTAACGGGACCATCTAGCACAGATACGCAGTATTTT. Translation gives CASSKDLTGPSSTDTQYF.

V and J are TRBV11-2 and TRBJ1-1; TRBD1 might be the D (5 bases). The CDR3 has 13 amino acids. With 4 bases removed from V and 3 bases from J, the gap between germline ends came to 9 bases. From germline, CDR1 is SGHAT and CDR2 FQNNGV. The CDR3 here is CASSSSGYTEAFF. For the CDR3, the DNA is TGTGCCAGCAGCTCGTCAGGGTACACTGAAGCTTTCTTT.

This chain connects TRBV18 to TRBJ1-3, with a tentative D call TRBD1 (6 bases). There are 17 residues in the CDR3. The germline gives CDR1 KGHSH, CDR2 LQKENI. The V end was cut by 4 bases, the J end by 3 bases, with 19 bases between. CDR3 in DNA: TGTGCCAGCTCACGCGAGACCAGGGGAGTCTTTGGAAACACCATATATTTT. Translated: CASSRETRGVFGNTIYF.

J is TRBJ1-3 and V is TRBV11-2, with a tentative D call TRBD1 (6 bases). The germline gives CDR1 SGHAT, CDR2 FQNNGV. V was pared by 3 bases and J by 3 bases, with 15 bases between. This CDR3 has 16 amino acids. In DNA, the CDR3 is TGTGCCAGCAGCTTTGGCGGGGGGGGCGGTGGAAACACCATATATTTT. This translates into CASSFGGGGGGNTIYF.

The table lists this clone with a count of one. CDR3 sequence reads: CASSVQGNTIYF. CDR3 sequence (DNA): TGTGCCAGCAGCGTACAGGGAAACACCATATATTTT. The chain combines TRBV9 with TRBJ1-3; D is uncertain. The CDR3 consists of 12 residues. In germline, CDR1 is SGDLS, CDR2 YYNGEE. V was pared by 1 base and J by 4 bases, with 3 bases between.

The rearrangement uses TRBV12-5 and TRBJ1-2; D call uncertain. Trimming took off 1 base at V and 4 bases at J, with 10 bases between the two ends. Germline V gene sequence: CDR1 LGHNT, CDR2 FRNRAP. The CDR3 length is 14 residues. The CDR3 spells CASGLGSHLYGYTF. CDR3 nucleotides: TGTGCTAGTGGTTTGGGCAGCCACCTCTATGGCTACACCTTC.

CDR3 amino acids: CASSLQGNTIYF. CDR3 coding DNA: TGTGCCAGCAGCCTACAGGGAAACACCATATATTTT. The chain joins TRBV5-6 to TRBJ1-3; D not resolved. This CDR3 is built from 12 residues. V was cut by 4 bases and J by 4 bases, with 6 bases left in between. Germline CDR1 SGHDT, CDR2 YYEEEE.

The chain combines TRBV7-2 with TRBJ1-4; D ambiguous. The germline CDR1 and CDR2 sequences are SGHTA and FQGNSA. Trimming took off 6 bases at V and 0 bases at J, with 8 bases between the two ends. CDR3 size: 14 residues. The CDR3 loop is CASSPVATNEKLFF. CDR3 DNA: TGTGCCAGCAGTCCGGTAGCAACTAATGAAAAACTGTTTTTT.

The chain is built from TRBV5-4 and TRBJ2-1; D might be TRBD1 or TRBD2, each matching 5 bases. The length of the CDR3 is 14 residues. Germline V lookup: CDR1 SGHNT, CDR2 YYREEE (reference sequence). Trimming cost V 4 bases and J 10 bases, with 18 bases left between them. CDR3 coding DNA: TGTGCCAGCAGCCCCTGGGACCCAGCCAGGGAGCAGTTCTTC. Protein product: CASSPWDPAREQFF.

The V call is TRBV6-6, the J call TRBJ1-5, with 7 positions matching TRBD1. Trimming took 4 bases from V and 4 from J; bases not matched to a gene: 7. CDR1 is MNHNY and CDR2 is SVGAGI in the germline V gene (reference sequence). The CDR3 is made up of 15 amino acids. CDR3 DNA: TGTGCCAGCAGTTCCCTACGGGACAGTAATCAGCCCCAGCATTTT. Amino acids: CASSSLRDSNQPQHF.

The chain recombines TRBV29-1 with TRBJ1-1; 8 bases map to TRBD1. There are 14 residues in the CDR3. Per germline, CDR1 SQVTM and CDR2 ANQGSEA. The V segment lost 8 bases and the J segment 1 base; nucleotides outside the gene matches: 9. The CDR3 here is CSTRQGRANTEAFF. The CDR3, as DNA: TGCAGCACCCGACAGGGGCGGGCGAACACTGAAGCTTTCTTT.

This chain connects TRBV7-9 to TRBJ1-1; 11 bases are a match to TRBD1. Trimming at V came to 6 bases and at J to 1 base, leaving 4 bases not matched to a gene. Germline V gene sequence: CDR1 SEHNR, CDR2 FQNEAQ (reference sequence). This CDR3 contains 15 residues. Here the CDR3 reads CASRPDRGPNTEAFF. The CDR3 DNA reads TGTGCCAGCAGGCCGGACAGGGGGCCGAACACTGAAGCTTTCTTT.

The V call is TRBV5-1, the J call TRBJ2-5; D call uncertain. The CDR3 has 13 amino acids. Trimming removed 4 bases at V and 4 bases at J, with 11 bases between. Germline V gene sequence: CDR1 SGHRS, CDR2 YFSETQ. CDR3 in amino acids: CASSPGWGETQYF. As DNA, the CDR3 is TGCGCCAGCAGCCCTGGATGGGGAGAGACCCAGTACTTC.

The CDR3 coding sequence is TGCGCCAGCAGCTCGAAAGCTTTCAATGAGCAGTTCTTC. It encodes CASSSKAFNEQFF. The V gene is TRBV5-1, the J gene TRBJ2-1, with D uncertain. Deletions cut 3 bases from V and 6 bases from J, with 10 bases between. The CDR3 spans 13 residues. Germline CDR1 is SGHRS and CDR2 is YFSETQ.

This clone has a single count. V usage is TRBV6-1 and J usage is TRBJ1-2; 11 bases map to TRBD1. Germline V gene data show CDR1 as MNHNS and CDR2 as SASEGT. The V segment lost 6 bases and the J segment 8 bases; nucleotides outside the gene matches: 5. This CDR3 has 13 amino acids. In DNA, the CDR3 is TGTGCCAGCAGGGGACAGGGGGTTAGCGGCTACACCTTC. Its protein is CASRGQGVSGYTF.

V usage is TRBV27 and J usage is TRBJ1-6; D not resolved. V lost 2 bases to trimming and J lost 0 bases, with 11 bases between them. Germline V CDR1 and CDR2: MNHEY, SMNVEV (reference sequence). This CDR3 is 17 amino acids long. This CDR3 reads CASSLRSWSSYNSPLHF. The CDR3 bases are TGTGCCAGCAGTTTACGGAGTTGGAGCTCCTATAATTCACCCCTCCACTTT.

This chain uses TRBV7-2 with TRBJ1-2; 7 nucleotides match TRBD1. The ends lost 5 bases at V and 4 bases at J; junction bases unmatched: 10. This CDR3 region has 15 residues. In germline, CDR1 is SGHTA, CDR2 FQGNSA. CDR3 amino acids: CASSPTGQTIYGYTF. For the CDR3, the DNA is TGTGCCAGCAGCCCAACGGGACAGACCATCTATGGCTACACCTTC.

This rearrangement joins TRBV2 to TRBJ2-3, with D tentatively TRBD2 (6 bases). Germline V CDR1 and CDR2: SNHLY, FYNNEI. The V end was cut by 4 bases, the J end by 0 bases, with 8 bases between. The CDR3 is made up of 14 amino acids. CDR3 protein: CASSVGGSTDTQYF. The CDR3 bases are TGTGCCAGCAGTGTGGGGGGAAGCACAGATACGCAGTATTTT.

The chain has TRBV10-3 and TRBJ1-6; no clear D. V gave up 3 bases and J gave up 7 bases, with 13 bases separating them. The CDR3 runs to 15 residues. Looked up from germline, CDR1 is ENHRY and CDR2 is SYGVKD. The CDR3 region is CAISDLQLKNSPLHF. The CDR3 DNA reads as TGTGCCATCAGTGATCTACAGCTAAAAAATTCACCCCTCCACTTT.

The table lists this clone with a few counts. The CDR3 region is CASSLSGRDNYGYTF. The CDR3 bases are TGCGCCAGCAGCCTTTCAGGACGGGACAACTATGGCTACACCTTC. This sequence joins TRBV4-1 and TRBJ1-2; D may be TRBD1 (5 bases). This CDR3 is built from 15 residues. In germline, CDR1 is MGHRA, CDR2 YSYEKL. Deletions cut 4 bases from V and 2 bases from J, with 14 bases between.

This sequence joins TRBV30 and TRBJ2-7, with D tentatively TRBD1 (5 bases). The V end lost 3 bases, the J end lost 4 bases, and 10 bases lay between the germline ends. From germline, CDR1 is GTSNPN and CDR2 SVGIG (reference sequence). The CDR3 loop spans 12 amino acids. The CDR3 bases are TGTGCCTGGAGCCCGCAGGGTTACGAGCAGTACTTC. It codes for CAWSPQGYEQYF.

This chain links TRBV9 with TRBJ2-1, with 8 bases matching TRBD2. There are 15 residues in the CDR3. V dropped 1 base and J dropped 4; count of bases not matched to a gene: 4. Per the germline V gene, CDR1 is SGDLS and CDR2 is YYNGEE. The DNA of the CDR3 is TGTGCCAGCAGCGTAAGCGGGAGCGGGTACAATGAGCAGTTCTTC. Amino acids: CASSVSGSGYNEQFF.

The gene calls are TRBV5-1 and TRBJ2-7, with D possibly TRBD1 on 5 matching bases. Trimming pared 5 bases from V and 4 bases from J, leaving 13 bases between. Germline CDR1 is SGHRS and CDR2 is YFSETQ. The CDR3 covers 13 residues. The CDR3: CASRKGLGYEQYF. CDR3 DNA sequence: TGCGCCAGCAGGAAGGGGCTCGGTTACGAGCAGTACTTC.